Listed below are T cell receptor beta chains from one sample, sequenced in a study of cytomegalovirus exposure and HLA in healthy donors. The assay was immunoSEQ multiplex PCR, and TCRdb's table has in-frame clones only and misses some. Of some 170,000 clones listed, over 70% were seen once; the top ten hold more than 9.5%. The sample taken for sequencing was PBMCs. Receptors were obtained from a man aged 18 to 35 in good health and CMV-seropositive. CDR3s include the opening cysteine and the closing phenylalanine or tryptophan. Each record gives: clone size, D gene, V gene, J gene, CDR3 DNA, CDR3 protein. A D gene is named only where the DNA matches it firmly. Some rows mark clone size as missing; the rest say once, few, many or name a class of expanded clone.

.	.	TRBV19	TRBJ1-3	TGTGCCAGTAGGCAGGCAAGCCGCCGCTCTGGAAACACCATATATTTT	CASRQASRRSGNTIYF
.	.	TRBV7-2	TRBJ1-6	TGTGCCAGCAGCTTAGTCCGAGAATACAATTCACCCCTCCACTTT	CASSLVREYNSPLHF
.	TRBD2	TRBV27	TRBJ2-3	TGTGCCAGCAGTTGGACAGGACTAGCGGGTGATACGCAGTATTTT	CASSWTGLAGDTQYF
.	TRBD1	TRBV25-1	TRBJ2-3	TGTGCCAGCAGGGGACAGGGGACGGATACGCAGTATTTT	CASRGQGTDTQYF
few	.	TRBV5-1	TRBJ2-2	TGCGCCAGCAGCTTGAGGCAGGCCACCGGGGAGCTGTTTTTT	CASSLRQATGELFF
.	.	TRBV7-9	TRBJ2-7	TGTGCCAGCAGCTTAGGGGCAGGGCTCTCCTACGAGCAGTACTTC	CASSLGAGLSYEQYF
.	TRBD2	TRBV4-1	TRBJ2-5	TGCGCCAGCAGCCAAGATAGGTTGGCGGGAGATAAGACCCAGTACTTC	CASSQDRLAGDKTQYF
.	.	TRBV30	TRBJ1-1	TGTGCCTGGAGGCCGGGACTGCTGAACACTGAAGCTTTCTTT	CAWRPGLLNTEAFF
few	.	TRBV30	TRBJ2-7	TGTGCCTGGAGGTACGGGGTTGGCGAGCAGTACTTC	CAWRYGVGEQYF
.	.	TRBV6-6	TRBJ1-2	TGTGCCAGCAGTTACGGGAGGGACTATGGCTACACCTTC	CASSYGRDYGYTF
.	.	TRBV4-1	TRBJ1-3	TGCGCCAGCAGCCAAGAAGGGCCCAGGGGAGTCCCTGGAAACACCATATATTTT	CASSQEGPRGVPGNTIYF
.	.	TRBV6-5	TRBJ1-2	TGTGCCAGCAGTTATGGCCGCCTGGATGGCTACACCTTC	CASSYGRLDGYTF
.	.	TRBV19	TRBJ1-4	TGTGCCAGTAGAAGAGGCGGAATTGAAAAACTGTTTTTT	CASRRGGIEKLFF
.	.	TRBV10-1	TRBJ2-7	TGCGCCAGCAGTGGCCCGGGGACATCGGTCTACGAGCAGTACTTC	CASSGPGTSVYEQYF
few	TRBD1	TRBV5-8	TRBJ1-1	TGTGCCAGCAGCTGGGGGACAGGGAACACTGAAGCTTTCTTT	CASSWGTGNTEAFF
.	TRBD1	TRBV4-2	TRBJ2-1	TGTGCCAGCAGCCGAATCGGACAGGGGGAGGACAATGAGCAGTTCTTC	CASSRIGQGEDNEQFF
.	TRBD2	TRBV9	TRBJ2-3	TGTGCCAGCAGCGTAGCTAGCGGGGGGACAGATACGCAGTATTTT	CASSVASGGTDTQYF
.	.	TRBV4-1	TRBJ2-1	TGCGCCAGCAGCCAAGAGGTAACGTCTTCCAGCTCCTACAATGAGCAGTTCTTC	CASSQEVTSSSSYNEQFF
.	.	TRBV19	TRBJ1-1	TGTGCCAGTAGTACCCTCCCGCCGGGGGGCACTGAAGCTTTCTTT	CASSTLPPGGTEAFF
.	TRBD2	TRBV6-8	TRBJ2-1	TGTGCCAGCAGTTTTAGCGGGAATCCATTACTTTCCTACAATGAGCAGTTCTTC	CASSFSGNPLLSYNEQFF
.	.	TRBV11-2	TRBJ2-7	TGTGCCAGCAGCTTGGGTCAGCGTGGGACATCCTACGAGCAGTACTTC	CASSLGQRGTSYEQYF
.	.	TRBV4-2	TRBJ1-5	TGTGCCAGCAGCCAAGTCACGGTGGGCAATCAGCCCCAGCATTTT	CASSQVTVGNQPQHF
once	TRBD2	TRBV9	TRBJ2-3	TGTGCCAGCAGCGTAGGGGGGGGAGGGACCACAGATACGCAGTATTTT	CASSVGGGGTTDTQYF